These 5 T cell receptor beta chains came from one sample sequenced in a study of T cell responses to AZD1222 COVID-19 vaccine. Using immunoSEQ multiplex PCR, the repertoire was profiled, and TCRdb retains in-frame clones only, with some absent. Of some 120,000 clones in the sample, about nine tenths are singletons; the top ten hold just over 7%. The sequenced sample was peripheral blood, obtained on day 0 of AZD1222 vaccination. The source is an adult in good health.

This clone appeared once. The rearrangement joins TRBV7-9 to TRBJ2-3, with a tentative D call TRBD2 (5 bases). The CDR3 covers 15 residues. V was trimmed by 1 base and J by 3 bases, leaving 11 bases between them. Looked up from germline, CDR1 is SEHNR and CDR2 is FQNEAQ (reference sequence). The CDR3 nucleotides are TGTGCCAGCAGCTTAGTGGCAGGCGGGACAGATACGCAGTATTTT. Translated, it gives CASSLVAGGTDTQYF.

The chain combines TRBV7-9 with TRBJ1-1, with TRBD1 matching over 10 bases. The J segment lost 5 bases and the V segment lost 5 bases, leaving 5 bases of the junction unmatched. Germline V gene data show CDR1 as SEHNR and CDR2 as FQNEAQ (reference sequence). This CDR3 has 14 amino acids. The CDR3 here is CASSVGQGGTEAFF. CDR3 coding DNA: TGTGCCAGCAGCGTAGGACAGGGGGGGACTGAAGCTTTCTTT.

The chain employs TRBV20-1 and TRBJ2-3, with TRBD2 identical over 7 bases. Unmatched junction bases numbered 8, after V lost 3 bases and J lost 5 bases. This CDR3 region has 14 residues. Germline-derived CDR1 and CDR2 are DFQATT and SNEGSKA (reference sequence). The CDR3 spells CSASRAGVKDTQYF. CDR3 nucleotide sequence: TGCAGTGCTAGTCGGGCGGGAGTGAAAGATACGCAGTATTTT.

V usage is TRBV11-2 and J usage is TRBJ2-2, with 8 nucleotides matching TRBD2. The CDR3 contains 18 residues. V lost 5 bases and J lost 1; bases outside the gene matches: 12. The V gene's germline CDR1 is SGHAT and CDR2 FQNNGV. CDR3 coding DNA: TGTGCCAGCAGCCCTATAATGGGGCTAGCGGGGAACACCGGGGAGCTGTTTTTT. The encoded protein is CASSPIMGLAGNTGELFF. Full variable domain (remainder filled in from reference TRBV11-2 and TRBJ2-2): EAGVAQSPRYKIIEKRQSVAFWCNPISGHATLYWYQQILGQGPKLLIQFQNNGVVDDSQLPKDRFSAERLKGVDSTLKIQPAKLEDSAVYLCASSPIMGLAGNTGELFFGEGSRLTVL.

This chain uses TRBV7-9 with TRBJ2-1, with D unclear. Germline loops: CDR1 SEHNR, CDR2 FQNEAQ (reference sequence). This CDR3 contains 14 residues. Trimming shortened V by 3 bases and J by 4 bases, and 10 bases separated the two germline ends. The CDR3, as DNA: TGTGCCAGCAGCTTTGGTAGTGGGTACAATGAGCAGTTCTTC. Translation: CASSFGSGYNEQFF.